The 30 T cell receptor beta chains listed next were all sequenced from one sample in a study of blood T cell repertoires in COVID-19. Only in-frame clones appear in the TCRdb table, and some are missing; sequencing was by immunoSEQ multiplex PCR. Altogether tens of thousands of clones are present, 75% to 80% being singletons, with the ten largest covering about 6%. The sample was peripheral blood. The receptors here all came from a man between 65 and 85 years old with COVID-19, enrolled during active disease.

This chain links TRBV28 with TRBJ2-7, with D unclear. The CDR3 has 12 amino acids. The V gene's germline CDR1 is MDHEN and CDR2 SYDVKM. Trimming stripped 6 bases from V and 2 bases from J, with 8 bases between. The chain's CDR3 is CASRSFTYEQYF. The DNA for the CDR3 is TGTGCCAGCAGATCTTTTACCTACGAGCAGTACTTC.

V and J are TRBV28 and TRBJ1-3; tentatively, D is TRBD1 (5 bases). Per germline, CDR1 MDHEN and CDR2 SYDVKM. The length of the CDR3 is 14 residues. Trimming left V 9 bases short and J 0 bases short, with 12 bases between. CDR3 bases: TGTGCCAGTGGGGGGGGGAGCTCTGGAAACACCATATATTTT. This sequence encodes CASGGGSSGNTIYF. The full variable domain, its missing parts supplied by reference TRBV28 and TRBJ1-3, is DVKVTQSSRYLVKRTGEKVFLECVQDMDHENMFWYRQDPGLGLRLIYFSYDVKMKEKGDIPEGYSVSREKKERFSLILESASTNQTSMYLCASGGGSSGNTIYFGEGSWLTVV.

In this sample, this clone turned up a few times. The chain carries TRBV7-8 and TRBJ1-5; a possible D gene is TRBD1 (6 bases). Germline CDR1 reads SGHVS; CDR2 reads FQNEAQ. The CDR3 is 19 residues long. V lost 2 bases and J lost 5, with 25 bases in between. CDR3: CASSLTIWRQDHADQPQHF. In nucleotides, the CDR3 is TGTGCCAGCAGCTTAACAATCTGGAGACAGGACCACGCGGATCAGCCCCAGCATTTT.

This rearrangement joins TRBV19 to TRBJ1-2; D call uncertain. The CDR3 has 14 amino acids. V shed 5 bases and J shed 4 bases, with 14 bases lying between them. CDR1 is LNHDA and CDR2 is SQIVND in the germline V gene (reference sequence). The CDR3 DNA reads TGTGCCAGTAGTCTGCCACCCGCCGGCTATGGCTACACCTTC. Amino acids: CASSLPPAGYGYTF.

The CDR3 DNA reads TGTGCCAGCAGCCAGGATACGGGACTTCTCTACAATGAGCAGTTCTTC. The encoded protein is CASSQDTGLLYNEQFF. The rearrangement links TRBV4-2 to TRBJ2-1; TRBD2 might be the D (6 bases). The CDR3 is 16 residues long. The V end was cut by 3 bases, the J end by 3 bases, with 15 bases between. In germline, CDR1 is LGHNA, CDR2 YNFKEQ.

The rearrangement uses TRBV2 and TRBJ2-3; 8 bases line up with TRBD2. The V segment lost 3 bases and the J segment 5 bases; nucleotides outside the gene matches: 10. The germline V gene has CDR1 SNHLY and CDR2 FYNNEI. This CDR3 is 16 amino acids long. DNA for the CDR3: TGTGCCAGCAGTGACCCCTTACGGGAGGGCATAGATACGCAGTATTTT. As protein: CASSDPLREGIDTQYF.

This chain uses TRBV18 with TRBJ1-2, with D unresolved. The germline V gene has CDR1 KGHSH and CDR2 LQKENI. Deletions cut 5 bases from V and 0 bases from J, with 7 bases between. The CDR3 covers 13 residues. CDR3 bases: TGTGCCAGCTCATCAGGTACTAACTATGGCTACACCTTC. Translating gives CASSSGTNYGYTF.

V gene TRBV7-9 combines with J gene TRBJ1-4; tentative D call: TRBD1 (5 bases). Trimming removed 7 bases from V and 8 bases from J, with 20 bases in between. The CDR3 length is 15 residues. CDR1 is SEHNR, CDR2 FQNEAQ, per germline (reference sequence). The CDR3 nucleotides read TGTGCCAGCACCCCGCTCAACCAGGGTTTCGAAAAACTGTTTTTT. This translates into CASTPLNQGFEKLFF.

The rearrangement links TRBV9 to TRBJ1-4; D not resolved. The germline V gene has CDR1 SGDLS and CDR2 YYNGEE. The CDR3 is made up of 15 amino acids. Trimming shortened V by 3 bases and J by 0 bases, and 9 bases separated the two germline ends. CDR3 region: CASSAYRATNEKLFF. The CDR3 coding sequence is TGTGCCAGCAGCGCCTACAGAGCAACTAATGAAAAACTGTTTTTT.

The rearrangement links TRBV7-2 to TRBJ2-1; D is uncertain. This CDR3 spans 14 amino acids. V was shortened by 5 bases and J by 2 bases, with 10 bases between the two germline ends. Germline values: CDR1 SGHTA, CDR2 FQGNSA. In nucleotides, the CDR3 is TGTGCCAGCAGCCCTTTGTCCCCCTACAATGAGCAGTTCTTC. It yields the protein CASSPLSPYNEQFF.

The DNA of the CDR3 is TGTGCCAGCAGTTTATTCGGCACTGAAGCTTTCTTT. Its translation is CASSLFGTEAFF. The chain is built from TRBV12-3 or TRBV12-4 and TRBJ1-1; D gene ambiguous. V dropped 2 bases and J dropped 4 bases, with 5 bases sitting between them. This CDR3 has 12 amino acids.

In the case of this clone: Distinct nucleotide sequences in the sample also encode this CDR3. In nucleotides, the CDR3 is TGTGCCAGCAGCCGTGGAGCGGGGGGGTCTTACGAGCAGTACTTC. Protein sequence: CASSRGAGGSYEQYF. The chain couples TRBV14 to TRBJ2-7, with 10 bases fitting TRBD2. Germline CDR1 and CDR2: SGHDN and FVKESK. V was clipped by 4 bases and J by 4 bases; unmatched bases: 7. The CDR3 contains 15 residues.

This clone was observed once. DNA for the CDR3: TGTGCCAGCAGTGAAGACGCCGGACAGACGAGTTCACCCCTCCACTTT. Residues: CASSEDAGQTSSPLHF. This sequence joins TRBV2 and TRBJ1-6, with a possible D match to TRBD1 (6 bases). Germline values: CDR1 SNHLY, CDR2 FYNNEI. The CDR3 is made up of 16 amino acids. V was pared by 1 base and J by 9 bases, with 16 bases between.

This clone has only one observation. The chain employs TRBV11-3 and TRBJ2-3; D gene ambiguous. The CDR3 contains 12 residues. Germline V gene lookup returns CDR1 SGHNT and CDR2 YENEEA. The V gene lost 5 bases and the J gene lost 4 bases, with 7 bases spanning the gap. Here the CDR3 reads CASSLLPDTQYF. CDR3 nucleotides: TGTGCCAGCAGCCTCCTCCCAGATACGCAGTATTTT.

The chain is built from TRBV28 and TRBJ2-7, with D hard to call. CDR1 and CDR2 (germline): MDHEN, SYDVKM. CDR3 size: 12 residues. V was cut by 5 bases and J by 7 bases, with 12 bases left in between. This CDR3 reads CASSEFYEEQYF. DNA of the CDR3: TGTGCCAGCAGTGAGTTCTACGAAGAGCAGTACTTC.

The CDR3 nucleotides are TGTGCCAGCAGCTTGGCCGGGACAGGGGATCCCGGGGAGCTGTTTTTT. This encodes CASSLAGTGDPGELFF. This chain links TRBV5-4 with TRBJ2-2, with 10 bases identical to TRBD1. V lost 0 bases, J lost 6 bases, and 5 bases stayed unmatched. CDR3 size: 16 residues. The germline gives CDR1 SGHNT, CDR2 YYREEE (reference sequence).

The sample holds one count of this clone. This sequence joins TRBV13 and TRBJ1-1; tentative D call: TRBD1 (5 bases). The germline V and J ends were trimmed by 5 bases and 3 bases, with 13 bases remaining between them. This CDR3 has 14 residues. Per the germline V gene, CDR1 is PRHDT and CDR2 is FYEKMQ (reference sequence). The DNA of the CDR3 is TGTGCCAGCAGCCCACGGGACTCAGACACTGAAGCTTTCTTT. This sequence encodes CASSPRDSDTEAFF.

The chain uses TRBV7-2 and TRBJ2-6, with D maybe TRBD1 (6 bases). The V gene's germline CDR1 is SGHTA and CDR2 FQGNSA. CDR3 length: 18 residues. Deletions cut 4 bases from V and 4 bases from J, with 20 bases between. As DNA, the CDR3 is TGTGCCAGCAGCTCTTCAAAAACAGGGACGCGCGGGGCCAACGTCCTGACTTTC. It translates to CASSSSKTGTRGANVLTF.

The chain employs TRBV19 and TRBJ2-5; TRBD1 agrees at 7 bases. V lost 5 bases, J lost 4 bases, and 4 bases stayed unmatched. From germline, CDR1 is LNHDA and CDR2 SQIVND (reference sequence). The CDR3 has 13 residues. The CDR3 DNA is TGTGCCAGTAGTGAGGCAGGGGGAGAGACCCAGTACTTC. Its protein product is CASSEAGGETQYF.

The gene calls are TRBV6-6 and TRBJ1-2; the D is unclear. Trimming shortened V by 6 bases and J by 0 bases, and 8 bases separated the two germline ends. The CDR3 loop spans 13 amino acids. The germline gives CDR1 MNHNY, CDR2 SVGAGI (reference sequence). The DNA of the CDR3 is TGTGCCAGCAGATTAGATACTAACTATGGCTACACCTTC. Its translation is CASRLDTNYGYTF.

The genes are TRBV6-5 and TRBJ1-5; 10 positions match TRBD1. V was clipped by 6 bases and J by 3 bases; unmatched bases: 5. Germline V gene lookup returns CDR1 MNHEY and CDR2 SVGAGI. The CDR3 is made up of 15 amino acids. The CDR3 sequence is CASRGTGDPNQPQHF. The CDR3 coding sequence is TGTGCCAGCAGGGGGACAGGGGACCCCAATCAGCCCCAGCATTTT.

The chain recombines TRBV28 with TRBJ1-1; a possible D gene is TRBD1 (5 bases). The V gene lost 8 bases and the J gene lost 1 base, with 14 bases spanning the gap. The CDR3 is made up of 14 amino acids. Per the germline V gene, CDR1 is MDHEN and CDR2 is SYDVKM. The DNA of the CDR3 is TGTGCCAGCGGAAGGCAGGGCCAGAACACTGAAGCTTTCTTT. Its translation: CASGRQGQNTEAFF.

This sequence joins TRBV18 and TRBJ2-7; 9 nucleotides line up with TRBD1. The junction had 10 bases not matched to a gene; V was cut back by 2 bases and J by 5 bases. The CDR3 is 16 residues long. Per germline, CDR1 KGHSH and CDR2 LQKENI. The CDR3 here is CASSPSRTGAGNEQYF. The CDR3 coding sequence is TGTGCCAGCTCACCATCCCGGACAGGGGCGGGAAACGAGCAGTACTTC.

This clone has just one count. The V call is TRBV27, the J call TRBJ2-1, with TRBD2 matching 8 bases. There are 17 residues in the CDR3. The V and J ends lost 0 bases and 9 bases, in that order; junction bases with no gene match: 13. Germline CDR1 and CDR2: MNHEY and SMNVEV (reference sequence). DNA for the CDR3: TGTGCCAGCAGTTTATCGGAGTCATTAGCGGGGTCGGGTGAGCAGTTCTTC. It specifies CASSLSESLAGSGEQFF.

The chain employs TRBV11-3 and TRBJ2-1; 11 bases align to TRBD2. The CDR3 sequence is 14 residues long. Germline values: CDR1 SGHNT, CDR2 YENEEA. Trimming at V came to 3 bases and at J to 9 bases, leaving 4 bases not matched to a gene. The DNA for the CDR3 is TGTGCCAGCAGCTTTAGCGGGGGGGTAACTGAGCAGTTCTTC. Residues: CASSFSGGVTEQFF.

This clone has a handful of counts. The gene calls are TRBV12-3 or TRBV12-4 and TRBJ2-7, with 7 bases fitting TRBD1. The V segment lost 6 bases and the J segment 5 bases; nucleotides outside the gene matches: 7. The CDR3 spans 13 residues. The chain's CDR3 is CASRHTGAHEQYF. As DNA, the CDR3 is TGTGCCAGCAGACATACAGGGGCCCACGAGCAGTACTTC.

The chain employs TRBV18 and TRBJ2-3; D may be TRBD1 (7 bases). In germline, CDR1 is KGHSH, CDR2 LQKENI. The CDR3 sequence is 15 residues long. Trimming removed 1 base from V and 4 bases from J, with 12 bases in between. The CDR3 sequence is CASSPQSRGADTQYF. CDR3 bases: TGTGCCAGCTCACCACAAAGCAGGGGGGCAGATACGCAGTATTTT.

The chain links TRBV5-6 to TRBJ1-5; 8 bases are a match to TRBD1. Unmatched junction bases numbered 14, after V lost 0 bases and J lost 3 bases. Germline loops: CDR1 SGHDT, CDR2 YYEEEE. There are 19 residues in the CDR3. The CDR3 region has the DNA TGTGCCAGCAGCTTGGGCGATATCCGGGACAGGTCACTCAATCAGCCCCAGCATTTT. Its translation: CASSLGDIRDRSLNQPQHF.

This clone was seen just once. V usage is TRBV6-5 and J usage is TRBJ2-7; 7 nucleotides line up with TRBD1. The CDR3 is 15 amino acids. V shed 7 bases, J shed 3 bases, and the junction held 12 bases outside the gene matches. Germline V gene sequence: CDR1 MNHEY, CDR2 SVGAGI. The CDR3 is CASTTPRAGGYEQYF. The CDR3 DNA sequence: TGTGCCAGCACTACCCCCCGGGCAGGGGGCTACGAGCAGTACTTC.

The J gene is TRBJ2-7, the V gene TRBV5-1; D is possibly TRBD2 (5 bases). Per germline, CDR1 SGHRS and CDR2 YFSETQ. CDR3 size: 16 residues. The ends were cut back, 4 bases at V and 0 bases at J, with 17 bases in the middle. The CDR3 DNA reads as TGCGCCAGCAGCCCCAATCGTCCGGGAACCTCCTACGAGCAGTACTTC. This gives the protein CASSPNRPGTSYEQYF. The entire variable domain, with the rest obtained from reference TRBV5-1 and TRBJ2-7, is as follows: KAGVTQTPRYLIKTRGQQVTLSCSPISGHRSVSWYQQTPGQGLQFLFEYFSETQRNKGNFPGRFSGRQFSNSRSEMNVSTLELGDSALYLCASSPNRPGTSYEQYFGPGTRLTVT.